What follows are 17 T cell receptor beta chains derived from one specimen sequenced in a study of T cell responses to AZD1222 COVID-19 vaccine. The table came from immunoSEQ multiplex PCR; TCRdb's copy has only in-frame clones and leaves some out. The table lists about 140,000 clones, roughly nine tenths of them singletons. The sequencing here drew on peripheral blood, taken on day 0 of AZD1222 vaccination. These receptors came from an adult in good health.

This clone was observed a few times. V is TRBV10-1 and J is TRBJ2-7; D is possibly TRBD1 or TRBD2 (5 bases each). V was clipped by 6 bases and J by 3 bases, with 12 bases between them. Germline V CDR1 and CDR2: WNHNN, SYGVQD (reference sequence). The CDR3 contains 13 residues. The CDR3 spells CASSSGTIYEQYF. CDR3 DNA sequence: TGCGCCAGCAGCTCCGGGACCATCTACGAGCAGTACTTC.

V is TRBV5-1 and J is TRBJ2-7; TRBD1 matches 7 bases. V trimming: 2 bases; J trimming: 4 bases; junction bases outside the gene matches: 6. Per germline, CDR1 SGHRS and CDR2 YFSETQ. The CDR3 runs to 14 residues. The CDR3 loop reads CASSLVEGAYEQYF. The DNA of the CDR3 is TGCGCCAGCAGCTTAGTTGAGGGGGCGTACGAGCAGTACTTC.

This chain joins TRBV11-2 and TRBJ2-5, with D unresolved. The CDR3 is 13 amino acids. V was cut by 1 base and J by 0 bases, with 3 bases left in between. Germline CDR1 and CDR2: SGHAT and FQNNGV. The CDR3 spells CASSLGYQETQYF. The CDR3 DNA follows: TGTGCCAGCAGCTTAGGGTACCAAGAGACCCAGTACTTC.

The CDR3 nucleotides are TGCGCCAGCAGCGGAGGGACTCTTGAGCAGTTCTTC. Translated, it gives CASSGGTLEQFF. The genes are TRBV4-1 and TRBJ2-1; the D gene is possibly TRBD2 (6 bases). The CDR3 consists of 12 residues. Germline V gene data show CDR1 as MGHRA and CDR2 as YSYEKL. V shed 5 bases and J shed 9 bases, with 11 bases lying between them.

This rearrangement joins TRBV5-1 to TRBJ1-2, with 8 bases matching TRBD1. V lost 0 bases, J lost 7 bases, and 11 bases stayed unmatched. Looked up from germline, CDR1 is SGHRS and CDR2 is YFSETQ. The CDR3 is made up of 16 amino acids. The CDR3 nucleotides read TGCGCCAGCAGCTTGGTTGGGGCAGGGGGCACGGGTGGCTACACCTTC. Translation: CASSLVGAGGTGGYTF.

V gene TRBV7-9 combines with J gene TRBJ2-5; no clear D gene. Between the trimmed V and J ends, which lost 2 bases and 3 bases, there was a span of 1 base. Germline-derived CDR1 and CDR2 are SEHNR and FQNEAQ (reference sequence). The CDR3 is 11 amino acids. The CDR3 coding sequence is TGTGCCAGCAGCTTAAAAGAGACCCAGTACTTC. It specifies CASSLKETQYF.

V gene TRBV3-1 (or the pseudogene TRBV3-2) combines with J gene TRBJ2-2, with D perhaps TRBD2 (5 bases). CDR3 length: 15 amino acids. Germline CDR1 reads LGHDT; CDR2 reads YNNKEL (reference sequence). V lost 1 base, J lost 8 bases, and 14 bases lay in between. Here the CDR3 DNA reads TGTGCCAGCAGCCAAGCCACTAGGGTCTCGGGGGAGCTGTTTTTT. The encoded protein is CASSQATRVSGELFF.

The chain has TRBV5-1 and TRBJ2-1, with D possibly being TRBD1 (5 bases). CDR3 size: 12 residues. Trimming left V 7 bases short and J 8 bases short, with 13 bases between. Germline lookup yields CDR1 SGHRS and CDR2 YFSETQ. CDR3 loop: CASGGASHEQFF. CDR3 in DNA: TGCGCCAGCGGTGGGGCCTCCCATGAGCAGTTCTTC.

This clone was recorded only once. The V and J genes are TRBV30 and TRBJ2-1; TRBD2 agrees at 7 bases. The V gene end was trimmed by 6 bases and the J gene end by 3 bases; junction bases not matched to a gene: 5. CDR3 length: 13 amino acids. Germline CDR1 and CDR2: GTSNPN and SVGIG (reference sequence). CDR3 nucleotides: TGTGCCTGTACGGGAGGAGGCTACAATGAGCAGTTCTTC. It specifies CACTGGGYNEQFF.

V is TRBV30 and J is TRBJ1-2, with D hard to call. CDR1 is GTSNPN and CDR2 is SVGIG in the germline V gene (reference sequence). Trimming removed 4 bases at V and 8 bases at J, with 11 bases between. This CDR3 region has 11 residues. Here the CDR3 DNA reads TGTGCCTGGATGACAATGGCGGGCTACACCTTC. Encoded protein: CAWMTMAGYTF.

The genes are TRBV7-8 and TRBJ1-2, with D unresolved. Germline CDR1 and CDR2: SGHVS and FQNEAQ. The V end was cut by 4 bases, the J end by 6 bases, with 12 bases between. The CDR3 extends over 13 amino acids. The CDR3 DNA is TGTGCCAGCAGCTGGAGGGAAAAGGATGGCTACACCTTC. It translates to CASSWREKDGYTF.

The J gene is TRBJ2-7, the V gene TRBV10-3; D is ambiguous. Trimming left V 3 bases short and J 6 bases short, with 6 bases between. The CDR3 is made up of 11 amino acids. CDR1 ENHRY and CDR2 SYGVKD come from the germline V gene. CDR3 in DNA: TGTGCCATCAGTGAAAATAGCGAGCAGTACTTC. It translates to CAISENSEQYF.

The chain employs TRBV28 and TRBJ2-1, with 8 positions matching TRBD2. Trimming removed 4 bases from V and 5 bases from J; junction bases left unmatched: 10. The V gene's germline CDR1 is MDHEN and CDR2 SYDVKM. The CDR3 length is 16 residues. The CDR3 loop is CASSSVAGRVNNEQFF. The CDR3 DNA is TGTGCCAGCAGTTCGGTAGCGGGGCGGGTTAACAATGAGCAGTTCTTC.

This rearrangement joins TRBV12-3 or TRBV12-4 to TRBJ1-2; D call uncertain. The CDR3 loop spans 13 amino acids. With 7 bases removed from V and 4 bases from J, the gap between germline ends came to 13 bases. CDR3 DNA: TGTGCCAGCACTGTAAGCGGATTCTATGGCTACACCTTC. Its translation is CASTVSGFYGYTF.

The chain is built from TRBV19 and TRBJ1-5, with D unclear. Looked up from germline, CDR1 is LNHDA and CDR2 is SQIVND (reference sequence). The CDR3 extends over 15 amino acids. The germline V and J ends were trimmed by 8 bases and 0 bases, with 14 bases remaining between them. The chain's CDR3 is CASDAPGRSNQPQHF. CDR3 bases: TGTGCCAGTGATGCACCCGGTCGTAGCAATCAGCCCCAGCATTTT.

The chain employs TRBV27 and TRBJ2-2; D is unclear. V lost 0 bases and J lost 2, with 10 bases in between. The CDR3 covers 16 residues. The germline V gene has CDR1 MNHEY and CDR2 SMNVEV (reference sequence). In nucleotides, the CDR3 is TGTGCCAGCAGTTTATCGACTCTGACTAACACCGGGGAGCTGTTTTTT. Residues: CASSLSTLTNTGELFF.

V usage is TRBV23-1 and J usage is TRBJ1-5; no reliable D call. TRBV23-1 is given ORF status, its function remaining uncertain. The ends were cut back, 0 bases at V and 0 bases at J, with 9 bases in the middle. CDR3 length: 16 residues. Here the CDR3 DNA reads TGCGCCAGCAGTCAATCGGTGACACATAGCAATCAGCCCCAGCATTTT. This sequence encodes CASSQSVTHSNQPQHF.